The 26 T cell receptor beta chains listed next were all sequenced from one sample in a study of cytotoxic CD8 clonotypes in ibrutinib-treated CLL. Sequencing used immunoSEQ multiplex PCR; TCRdb keeps in-frame clones, though not all of them. This table holds fewer than 400,000 clones, roughly 71% found once. The sequenced sample was PBMCs, obtained after 36 months of ibrutinib treatment. These receptors were collected from a human donor with chronic lymphocytic leukemia.

The genes are TRBV9 and TRBJ2-1, with 11 bases identical to TRBD2. V lost 4 bases and J lost 4; bases outside the gene matches: 4. CDR3 length: 15 amino acids. Germline V lookup: CDR1 SGDLS, CDR2 YYNGEE. CDR3 nucleotides: TGTGCCAGCAGCCCGGGACTAGCGGATTACAATGAGCAGTTCTTC. The encoded protein is CASSPGLADYNEQFF.

The rearrangement links TRBV28 to TRBJ2-7, with D unclear. Germline loops: CDR1 MDHEN, CDR2 SYDVKM. Trimming stripped 5 bases from V and 3 bases from J, with 11 bases between. This CDR3 spans 13 amino acids. The CDR3 DNA follows: TGTGCCAGCAGTCTTCACGCACTCTACGAGCAGTACTTC. Translating gives CASSLHALYEQYF.

The rearrangement links TRBV28 to TRBJ1-5; D call uncertain. The germline V gene has CDR1 MDHEN and CDR2 SYDVKM. The CDR3 loop spans 16 amino acids. V lost 4 bases, J lost 2 bases, and 15 bases lay in between. CDR3 bases: TGTGCCAGCAGTTCCCCCGAGAGGGCGGGCAATCAGCCCCAGCATTTT. As protein: CASSSPERAGNQPQHF. Supplemented by reference TRBV28 and TRBJ1-5, the full variable domain reads DVKVTQSSRYLVKRTGEKVFLECVQDMDHENMFWYRQDPGLGLRLIYFSYDVKMKEKGDIPEGYSVSREKKERFSLILESASTNQTSMYLCASSSPERAGNQPQHFGDGTRLSIL.

J is TRBJ1-2 and V is TRBV29-1; D call uncertain. Trimming pared 6 bases from V and 8 bases from J, leaving 13 bases between. Per the germline V gene, CDR1 is SQVTM and CDR2 is ANQGSEA. The CDR3 has 11 amino acids. CDR3 coding DNA: TGCAGCGTCGTAAAATCAGAGGGCTACACCTTC. Translation gives CSVVKSEGYTF.

The CDR3 protein is CASGIRALRGYTF. The CDR3 DNA follows: TGTGCCAGCGGGATACGGGCCTTACGTGGCTACACCTTC. This chain connects TRBV5-6 to TRBJ1-2; D call uncertain. The CDR3 sequence is 13 residues long. Trimming stripped 7 bases from V and 7 bases from J, with 17 bases between. The germline CDR1 and CDR2 sequences are SGHDT and YYEEEE.

This clone was observed a handful of times. This chain connects TRBV7-3 to TRBJ2-1; 8 nucleotides agree with TRBD2. V was clipped by 3 bases and J by 9 bases; unmatched bases: 4. The CDR3 is 13 residues long. Looked up from germline, CDR1 is SGHTA and CDR2 is FQGTGA. Here the CDR3 reads CASSLGLGGEQFF. As DNA, the CDR3 is TGTGCCAGCAGCTTGGGACTAGGTGGTGAGCAGTTCTTC. The full variable domain, rest sourced from reference TRBV7-3 and TRBJ2-1, is GAGVSQTPSNKVTEKGKYVELRCDPISGHTALYWYRQSLGQGPEFLIYFQGTGAADDSGLPNDRFFAVRPEGSVSTLKIQRTERGDSAVYLCASSLGLGGEQFFGPGTRLTVL.

This clone came up once. This rearrangement joins TRBV10-2 to TRBJ1-1; D is undetermined. Trimming shortened V by 5 bases and J by 0 bases, and 28 bases separated the two germline ends. Germline V gene lookup returns CDR1 WSHSY and CDR2 SAAADI. This CDR3 contains 20 residues. DNA for the CDR3: TGCGCCAGCAGTACTAGAGGATCACAGTTCTATTTCGAGATGAACACTGAAGCTTTCTTT. It yields the protein CASSTRGSQFYFEMNTEAFF.

V gene TRBV5-1 combines with J gene TRBJ1-1; no reliable D call. The V gene lost 3 bases and the J gene lost 0 bases, with 12 bases spanning the gap. CDR3 length: 15 amino acids. From germline, CDR1 is SGHRS and CDR2 YFSETQ. The CDR3 sequence: CASSSYRFLNTEAFF. CDR3 sequence (DNA): TGCGCCAGCAGCTCCTACCGATTCTTGAACACTGAAGCTTTCTTT.

This chain uses TRBV5-1 with TRBJ2-7; perhaps TRBD1 as D (7 bases). This CDR3 has 15 amino acids. V lost 0 bases and J 7 bases, leaving 17 bases between the germline ends. CDR1 SGHRS and CDR2 YFSETQ come from the germline V gene. CDR3 nucleotide sequence: TGCGCCAGCAGCTTGGCTGGGGGGACAGTTGGGGAGCAGTACTTC. The encoded protein is CASSLAGGTVGEQYF.

V and J are TRBV2 and TRBJ1-1; 7 bases align to TRBD1. The CDR3 is 17 amino acids. The trim removed 1 base at V and 1 base at J, leaving 9 bases unmatched. From germline, CDR1 is SNHLY and CDR2 FYNNEI. The chain's CDR3 is CASSEGTGKNQNTEAFF. DNA of the CDR3: TGTGCCAGCAGTGAAGGGACAGGTAAAAATCAGAACACTGAAGCTTTCTTT.

This clone was found a few times. The chain recombines TRBV2 with TRBJ2-1, with 9 positions matching TRBD1. After removal of 8 bases from V and 6 bases from J, the junction contained 8 bases not matched to a gene. This CDR3 region has 14 residues. Germline lookup yields CDR1 SNHLY and CDR2 FYNNEI. For the CDR3, the DNA is TGTGCCAGCGGTCGGGACAGGGCCTCCAATGAGCAGTTCTTC. Its protein is CASGRDRASNEQFF.

V gene TRBV4-1 combines with J gene TRBJ2-2, with 9 nucleotides matching TRBD1. The germline V gene has CDR1 MGHRA and CDR2 YSYEKL. The CDR3 is made up of 16 amino acids. J gave up 5 bases and V 1 base, and 5 bases lay outside the gene matches. The DNA for the CDR3 is TGCGCCAGCAGCCAAGGCGGGACAGGGTGGACCGGGGAGCTGTTTTTT. Translation: CASSQGGTGWTGELFF.

CDR3 region: CASSPYLGTGLYEQYF. The CDR3 bases are TGCGCCAGCAGCCCCTACCTCGGGACAGGACTCTACGAGCAGTACTTC. This chain joins TRBV4-1 and TRBJ2-7; 8 nucleotides line up with TRBD1. Germline trimming cut 4 bases from V and 3 bases from J; bases unmatched to any gene: 11. Germline CDR1 is MGHRA and CDR2 is YSYEKL. CDR3 size: 16 residues.

The gene calls are TRBV10-2 and TRBJ2-2; tentative D call: TRBD2 (5 bases). The CDR3 runs to 16 residues. With 2 bases removed from V and 6 bases from J, the gap between germline ends came to 16 bases. Germline-derived CDR1 and CDR2 are WSHSY and SAAADI. This chain's CDR3 is CASSERVTSLPGELFF. The CDR3 DNA sequence: TGCGCCAGCAGTGAGAGGGTTACTAGTCTTCCCGGGGAGCTGTTTTTT.

In this sample, this clone turned up a few times. V usage is TRBV7-7 and J usage is TRBJ2-3; D is unresolved. Germline CDR1 and CDR2: SSHAT and FNYEAQ (reference sequence). V was shortened by 3 bases and J by 0 bases, with 4 bases between the two germline ends. This CDR3 has 13 residues. In DNA form, the CDR3 reads TGTGCCAGCAGCTTCGACAGCACAGATACGCAGTATTTT. Translating it yields CASSFDSTDTQYF.

The V and J genes are TRBV18 and TRBJ2-1, with 8 bases aligning to TRBD2. CDR1 and CDR2 (germline): KGHSH, LQKENI. J gave up 6 bases and V 1 base, and 14 bases lay outside the gene matches. The CDR3 is made up of 18 amino acids. In DNA form, the CDR3 reads TGTGCCAGCTCACCACGAAAGCGGGGGCTTGCCTCGGGCAATGAGCAGTTCTTC. Its protein is CASSPRKRGLASGNEQFF.

The genes are TRBV6-5 and TRBJ2-7, with 7 nucleotides matching TRBD1. Germline trimming cut 5 bases from V and 2 bases from J; bases unmatched to any gene: 3. Per germline, CDR1 MNHEY and CDR2 SVGAGI. CDR3 length equals 13 residues. CDR3 bases: TGTGCCAGCAGTGAAGACAGGGCCTACGAGCAGTACTTC. It encodes CASSEDRAYEQYF.

The V call is TRBV19, the J call TRBJ2-2; 13 bases agree with TRBD2. The CDR3 sequence is 16 residues long. Per germline, CDR1 LNHDA and CDR2 SQIVND (reference sequence). V shed 5 bases and J 7 bases; nucleotides not matched to a gene: 7. The CDR3 is CASSPQGLAGSGELFF. CDR3 coding DNA: TGTGCCAGTAGTCCACAGGGACTAGCGGGAAGCGGGGAGCTGTTTTTT.

This clone was counted only a few times. The chain has TRBV6-6 and TRBJ2-7; D perhaps matches TRBD2 (6 bases). The V gene lost 2 bases and the J gene lost 0 bases, with 11 bases spanning the gap. CDR3 size: 15 residues. Germline CDR1 MNHNY, CDR2 SVGAGI (reference sequence). The chain's CDR3 is CASSYSGLSSYEQYF. The DNA of the CDR3 is TGTGCCAGCAGTTACAGCGGGCTAAGCTCCTACGAGCAGTACTTC.

V and J are TRBV29-1 and TRBJ2-1, with TRBD2 matching over 13 bases. The CDR3 is 15 residues long. CDR1 and CDR2 (germline): SQVTM, ANQGSEA. Unmatched junction bases numbered 13, after V lost 7 bases and J lost 10 bases. CDR3 residues: CSATTGLAGVPEQFF. The CDR3, as DNA: TGCAGCGCCACCACCGGACTAGCGGGAGTCCCCGAGCAGTTCTTC.

The gene calls are TRBV14 and TRBJ2-6; no clear D gene. CDR1 is SGHDN, CDR2 FVKESK, per germline. With 0 bases removed from V and 2 bases from J, the gap between germline ends came to 11 bases. The CDR3 runs to 17 residues. The CDR3 is CASSQDWFWAGANVLTF. The CDR3 DNA sequence: TGTGCCAGCAGCCAAGACTGGTTTTGGGCTGGGGCCAACGTCCTGACTTTC.

This clone was recorded only once. This sequence joins TRBV5-4 and TRBJ2-3, with 9 bases fitting TRBD2. The CDR3 has 14 residues. CDR1 SGHNT and CDR2 YYREEE come from the germline V gene (reference sequence). The ends lost 7 bases at V and 4 bases at J; junction bases unmatched: 7. The CDR3 reads CASRFAGGPDTQYF. The DNA of the CDR3 is TGTGCCAGCCGTTTTGCGGGGGGGCCAGATACGCAGTATTTT.

J is TRBJ1-2 and V is TRBV7-9; no definite D call. Trimming took off 2 bases at V and 10 bases at J, with 20 bases between the two ends. CDR1 and CDR2 from the germline V gene are SEHNR and FQNEAQ (reference sequence). This CDR3 region has 15 residues. Here the CDR3 reads CASSLRSMGIEDYTF. CDR3 DNA sequence: TGTGCCAGCAGCTTAAGGAGTATGGGGATAGAGGACTACACCTTC.

The chain joins TRBV6-1 to TRBJ2-5; no clear D. The CDR3 extends over 10 amino acids. V lost 8 bases and J 4 bases, leaving 5 bases between the germline ends. The germline gives CDR1 MNHNS, CDR2 SASEGT. DNA for the CDR3: TGTGCCAGCGGGCGAGAGACCCAGTACTTC. Translating it yields CASGRETQYF.

CDR3 residues: CASSHPPDRGEDTQYF. CDR3 nucleotide sequence: TGCGCCAGCAGCCACCCCCCGGACAGGGGAGAAGATACGCAGTATTTT. The rearrangement uses TRBV4-1 and TRBJ2-3; 9 bases align to TRBD1. CDR3 size: 16 residues. J gave up 5 bases and V 3 bases, and 9 bases lay outside the gene matches. Germline CDR1 and CDR2: MGHRA and YSYEKL.

The V gene is TRBV9, the J gene TRBJ2-7, with 8 positions matching TRBD2. Per germline, CDR1 SGDLS and CDR2 YYNGEE. This CDR3 contains 15 residues. V dropped 3 bases and J dropped 3; count of bases not matched to a gene: 8. The CDR3 protein is CASSEGSGRSYEQYF. CDR3 DNA sequence: TGTGCCAGCAGCGAGGGGAGCGGGAGAAGCTACGAGCAGTACTTC.